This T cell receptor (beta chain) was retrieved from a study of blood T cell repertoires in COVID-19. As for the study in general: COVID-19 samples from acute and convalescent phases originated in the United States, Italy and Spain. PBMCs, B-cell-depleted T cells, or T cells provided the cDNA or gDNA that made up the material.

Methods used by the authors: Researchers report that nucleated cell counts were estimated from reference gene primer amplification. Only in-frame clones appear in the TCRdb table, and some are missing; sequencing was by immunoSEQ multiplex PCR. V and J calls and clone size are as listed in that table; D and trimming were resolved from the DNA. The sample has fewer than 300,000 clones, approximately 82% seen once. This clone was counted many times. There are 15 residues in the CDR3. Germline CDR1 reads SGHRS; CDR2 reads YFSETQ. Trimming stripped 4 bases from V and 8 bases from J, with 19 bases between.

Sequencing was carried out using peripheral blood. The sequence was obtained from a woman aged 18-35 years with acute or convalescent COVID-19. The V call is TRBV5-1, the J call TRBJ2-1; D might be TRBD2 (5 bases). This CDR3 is CASSPRGMGWDEQFF. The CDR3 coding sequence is TGCGCCAGCAGCCCACGGGGAATGGGTTGGGATGAGCAGTTCTTC.